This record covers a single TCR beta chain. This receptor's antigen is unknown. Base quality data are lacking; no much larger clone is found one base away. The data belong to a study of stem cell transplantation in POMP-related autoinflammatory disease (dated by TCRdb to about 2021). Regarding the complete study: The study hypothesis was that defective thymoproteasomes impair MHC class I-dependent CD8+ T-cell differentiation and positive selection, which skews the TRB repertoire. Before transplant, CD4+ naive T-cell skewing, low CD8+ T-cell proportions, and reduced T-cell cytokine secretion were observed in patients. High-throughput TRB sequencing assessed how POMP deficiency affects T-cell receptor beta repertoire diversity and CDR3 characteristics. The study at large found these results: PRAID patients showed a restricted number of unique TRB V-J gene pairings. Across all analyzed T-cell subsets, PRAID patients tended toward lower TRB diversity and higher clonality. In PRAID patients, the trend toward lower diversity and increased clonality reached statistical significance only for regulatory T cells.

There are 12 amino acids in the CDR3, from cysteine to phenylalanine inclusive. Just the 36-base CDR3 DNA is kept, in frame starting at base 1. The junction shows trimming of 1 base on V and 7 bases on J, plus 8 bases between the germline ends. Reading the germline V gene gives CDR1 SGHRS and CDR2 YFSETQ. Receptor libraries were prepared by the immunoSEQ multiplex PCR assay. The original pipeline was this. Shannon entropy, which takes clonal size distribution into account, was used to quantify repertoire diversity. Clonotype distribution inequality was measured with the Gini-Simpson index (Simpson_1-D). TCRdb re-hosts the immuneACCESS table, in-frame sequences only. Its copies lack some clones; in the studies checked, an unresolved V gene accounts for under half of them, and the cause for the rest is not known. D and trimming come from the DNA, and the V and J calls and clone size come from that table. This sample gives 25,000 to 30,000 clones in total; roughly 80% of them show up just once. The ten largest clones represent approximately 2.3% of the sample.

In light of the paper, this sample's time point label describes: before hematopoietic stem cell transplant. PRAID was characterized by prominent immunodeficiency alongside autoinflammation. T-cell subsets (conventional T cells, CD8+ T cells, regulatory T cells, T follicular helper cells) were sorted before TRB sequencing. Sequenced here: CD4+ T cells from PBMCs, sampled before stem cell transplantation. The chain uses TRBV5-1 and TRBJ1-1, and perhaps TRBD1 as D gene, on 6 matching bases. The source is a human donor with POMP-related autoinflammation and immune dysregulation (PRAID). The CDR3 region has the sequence CASSLTGNEAFF. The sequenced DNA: TGCGCCAGCAGCTTGACAGGGAATGAAGCTTTCTTT.